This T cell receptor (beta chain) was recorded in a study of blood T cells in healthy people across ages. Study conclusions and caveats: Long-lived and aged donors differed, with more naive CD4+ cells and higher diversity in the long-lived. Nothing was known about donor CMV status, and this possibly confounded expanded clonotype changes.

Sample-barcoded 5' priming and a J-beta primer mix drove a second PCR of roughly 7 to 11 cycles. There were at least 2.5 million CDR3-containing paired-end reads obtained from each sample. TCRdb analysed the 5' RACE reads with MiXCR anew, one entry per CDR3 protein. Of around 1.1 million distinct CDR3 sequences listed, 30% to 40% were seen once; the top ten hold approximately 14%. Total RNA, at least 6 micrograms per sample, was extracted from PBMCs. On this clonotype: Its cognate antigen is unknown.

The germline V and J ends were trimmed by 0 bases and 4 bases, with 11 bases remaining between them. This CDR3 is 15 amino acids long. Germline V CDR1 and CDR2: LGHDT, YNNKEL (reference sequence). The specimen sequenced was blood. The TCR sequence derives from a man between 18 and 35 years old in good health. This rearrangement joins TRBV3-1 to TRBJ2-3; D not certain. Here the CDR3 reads CASSQDAVAADTQYF. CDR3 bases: TGTGCCAGCAGCCAAGATGCGGTTGCGGCAGATACGCAGTATTTT.